This T cell receptor beta chain is from a study of T cells in Graves' hyperthyroidism and ophthalmopathy. Study summary: Prior to any treatment, at the point of initial diagnosis, peripheral blood was collected.

Many counts were recorded for this clonotype. The TCR beta CDR3 regions underwent amplification using RNA transcripts as the source. The TCR CDR3 first-round RT-PCR relied on the HTBI primer set. Via MiXCR, TCRdb re-called the multiplex PCR reads, giving one row per CDR3 protein. This sample carries 500,000 to 550,000 distinct CDR3 sequences, nearly 20% of them seen once, and the ten largest clones take 40% to 50%. The authors took PBMCs from over 8.5 ml fresh peripheral blood. The CDR3 runs to 13 residues. CDR1 SNHLY and CDR2 FYNNEI come from the germline V gene. V lost 7 bases, J lost 4 bases, and 13 bases lay in between.

This receptor was taken from a middle-aged man with Graves' ophthalmopathy. Source material: blood. The chain employs TRBV2 and TRBJ2-5; possible D gene TRBD2, 5 bases. The CDR3 nucleotides are TGTGCCAGCACCCAAAACGCGGGAGAGACCCAGTACTTC. It yields the protein CASTQNAGETQYF.